The 2 T cell receptor beta chains presented below share a single source sample, sequenced in a study of cytomegalovirus exposure and HLA in healthy donors. Primers for the PCR totalled 60 Vbeta and 13 Jbeta. Libraries were prepared by immunoSEQ multiplex PCR; TCRdb keeps only in-frame clonotypes and omits some of them. The table lists around 130,000 clones, more than 60% of them singletons. Sequencing was done on a sample of PBMCs. These receptors were obtained from a woman aged 35 to 49 in good health and CMV-seropositive.

This chain links TRBV6-4 with TRBJ2-1; D perhaps matches TRBD2 (5 bases). CDR3 length: 15 residues. V lost 5 bases and J lost 3, with 14 bases in between. Looked up from germline, CDR1 is MRHNA and CDR2 is SNTAGT. The DNA of the CDR3 is TGTGCCAGCAGTCGGACTTCGAAGGGCTACAATGAGCAGTTCTTC. Protein: CASSRTSKGYNEQFF.

The gene calls are TRBV9 and TRBJ1-1; D is perhaps TRBD1 (5 bases). Germline loops: CDR1 SGDLS, CDR2 YYNGEE. CDR3 length: 14 residues. V was trimmed by 0 bases and J by 5 bases, leaving 11 bases between them. The CDR3 DNA reads TGTGCCAGCAGCGTAGAAGAAGGGACTACTGAAGCTTTCTTT. It codes for CASSVEEGTTEAFF.